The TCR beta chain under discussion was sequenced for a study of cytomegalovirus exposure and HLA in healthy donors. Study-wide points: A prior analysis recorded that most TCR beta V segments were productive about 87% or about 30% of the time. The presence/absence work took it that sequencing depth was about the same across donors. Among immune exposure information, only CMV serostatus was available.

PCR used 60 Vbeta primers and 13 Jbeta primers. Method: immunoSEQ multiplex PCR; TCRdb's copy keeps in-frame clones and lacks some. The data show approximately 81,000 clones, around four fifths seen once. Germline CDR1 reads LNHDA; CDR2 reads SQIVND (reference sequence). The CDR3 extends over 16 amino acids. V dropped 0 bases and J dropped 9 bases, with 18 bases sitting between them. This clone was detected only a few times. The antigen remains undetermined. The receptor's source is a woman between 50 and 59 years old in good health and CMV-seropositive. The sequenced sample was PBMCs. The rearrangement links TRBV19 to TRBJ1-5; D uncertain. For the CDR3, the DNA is TGTGCCAGTAGTATAGACCCCGGGAGGAACGTTTGGCCCCAGCATTTT. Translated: CASSIDPGRNVWPQHF. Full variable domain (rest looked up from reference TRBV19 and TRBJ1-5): DGGITQSPKYLFRKEGQNVTLSCEQNLNHDAMYWYRQDPGQGLRLIYYSQIVNDFQKGDIAEGYSVSREKKESFPLTVTSAQKNPTAFYLCASSIDPGRNVWPQHFGDGTRLSIL.